This T cell receptor beta chain was identified during a study of CD8 T cells in Susac syndrome. The germline V gene has CDR1 SGHAT and CDR2 FQNNGV. The V end lost 0 bases, the J end lost 0 bases, and 16 bases lay between the germline ends. The CDR3 has 18 residues. With random hexamers, roughly 0.5 to 1 ug RNA was reverse transcribed. Using its own MiXCR run on the immunoSEQ multiplex PCR reads, TCRdb lists one record per CDR3 protein. This table has over 350,000 distinct CDR3 sequences, approximately 85% appearing once. Input material: CD8+ T cells from PBMCs. This sequence was found in a human donor with multiple sclerosis. The V and J genes are TRBV11-2 and TRBJ2-3; D perhaps matches TRBD1 (7 bases). The CDR3 here is CASSLDRRGLSSTDTQYF. The CDR3 DNA follows: TGTGCCAGCAGCTTAGATCGGAGGGGGCTGTCGAGCACAGATACGCAGTATTTT. Looking up the rest from reference TRBV11-2 and TRBJ2-3 gives the full variable domain: EAGVAQSPRYKIIEKRQSVAFWCNPISGHATLYWYQQILGQGPKLLIQFQNNGVVDDSQLPKDRFSAERLKGVDSTLKIQPAKLEDSAVYLCASSLDRRGLSSTDTQYFGPGTRLTVL.